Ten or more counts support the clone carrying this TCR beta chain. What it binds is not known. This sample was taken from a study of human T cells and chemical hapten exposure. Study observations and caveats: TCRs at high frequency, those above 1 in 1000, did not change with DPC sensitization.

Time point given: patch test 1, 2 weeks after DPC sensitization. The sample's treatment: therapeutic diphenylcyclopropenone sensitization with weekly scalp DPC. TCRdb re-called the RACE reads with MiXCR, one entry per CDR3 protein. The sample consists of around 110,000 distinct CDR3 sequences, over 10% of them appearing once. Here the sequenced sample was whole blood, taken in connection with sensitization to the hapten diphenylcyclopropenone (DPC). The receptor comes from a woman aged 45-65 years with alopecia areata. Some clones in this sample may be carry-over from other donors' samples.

CDR3 coding DNA: TGTGCCAGCAGCTTACACCACACTAGCGGCCAAGAGACCCAGTACTTC. Amino acids: CASSLHHTSGQETQYF. V gene TRBV7-9 combines with J gene TRBJ2-5; 8 positions agree with TRBD2. Germline CDR1 is SEHNR and CDR2 is FQNEAQ (reference sequence). The V and J ends lost 2 bases and 1 base, in that order; junction bases with no gene match: 6. The CDR3 sequence is 16 residues long.